This TCR beta chain was sequenced in a study of technical replicates of blood from a handful of donors. CDR1 SEHNR and CDR2 FQNEAQ come from the germline V gene (reference sequence). The V gene lost 6 bases and the J gene lost 7 bases, with 12 bases spanning the gap. The CDR3 has 12 amino acids. TCRdb's table, derived via immunoSEQ multiplex PCR, lists solely in-frame clones and lacks some. The data contain around 60,000 clones, 80% to 95% of them singletons. The receptor was derived from a human donor in good health. Some clones in this sample may be carry-over from other donors' samples. Sequencing was done on a sample of PBMCs. This chain connects TRBV7-9 to TRBJ1-2; D might be TRBD1 (5 bases). The CDR3 nucleotides are TGTGCCAGCAGGGGGGGATCCCTTGGCTACACCTTC. Its translation: CASRGGSLGYTF.